Listed here are 30 T cell receptor beta chains from one sample, sequenced in a study of technical replicates of blood from a few donors. The method was immunoSEQ multiplex PCR; TCRdb's version includes in-frame clones alone and lacks a portion of them. The sample lists tens of thousands of clones; 90% to 95% were seen once. What was sequenced was PBMCs. The receptors were gathered from a human donor in good health. Some clones in this sample may be carry-over from other donors' samples.

The V gene is TRBV10-3, the J gene TRBJ2-3; TRBD2 matches 9 bases. With V trimmed by 3 bases and J by 1 base, 5 bases remained unmatched. Germline CDR1 ENHRY, CDR2 SYGVKD. CDR3 length: 16 amino acids. The CDR3: CAISEPASGGTDTQYF. CDR3 DNA sequence: TGTGCCATCAGTGAACCTGCTAGCGGGGGCACAGATACGCAGTATTTT.

The genes are TRBV7-2 and TRBJ1-6; no clear D gene. Germline V lookup: CDR1 SGHTA, CDR2 FQGNSA. The CDR3 loop spans 16 amino acids. V gave up 1 base and J gave up 7 bases, with 14 bases separating them. The CDR3 spells CASSLVGLRGNSPLHF. Written as DNA, the CDR3 is TGTGCCAGCAGCTTAGTGGGCCTGAGAGGGAATTCACCCCTCCACTTT. The variable domain in full, completed from reference TRBV7-2 and TRBJ1-6, reads GAGVSQSPSNKVTEKGKDVELRCDPISGHTALYWYRQSLGQGLEFLIYFQGNSAPDKSGLPSDRFSAERTGGSVSTLTIQRTQQEDSAVYLCASSLVGLRGNSPLHFGNGTRLTVT.

The chain recombines TRBV25-1 with TRBJ2-2; possibly TRBD2 for D (6 bases). V was clipped by 6 bases and J by 2 bases, with 13 bases between them. CDR1 is MGHDK and CDR2 is SYGVNS in the germline V gene. The CDR3 is made up of 15 amino acids. CDR3 bases: TGTGCCAGCAGCACCGGGACTGGAAACACCGGGGAGCTGTTTTTT. This codes for CASSTGTGNTGELFF.

The V and J genes are TRBV2 and TRBJ2-7; D not certain. The CDR3 runs to 12 residues. Trimming shortened V by 5 bases and J by 2 bases, and 7 bases separated the two germline ends. CDR1 and CDR2 from the germline V gene are SNHLY and FYNNEI. The CDR3 DNA reads as TGTGCCAGCAGTCACGGTGCCTACGAGCAGTACTTC. Translation: CASSHGAYEQYF.

This rearrangement joins TRBV9 to TRBJ2-1; 11 bases line up with TRBD2. Losses at the gene ends were 2 bases for V and 3 bases for J; bases not matched to a gene: 7. Germline lookup yields CDR1 SGDLS and CDR2 YYNGEE. CDR3 length: 17 residues. The CDR3 DNA is TGTGCCAGCAGCGTCGGAACTAGCGGGGGCCACTACAATGAGCAGTTCTTC. Residues: CASSVGTSGGHYNEQFF.

V gene TRBV30 combines with J gene TRBJ1-1, with 7 bases that match TRBD1. The CDR3 has 14 amino acids. The trim removed 4 bases at V and 3 bases at J, leaving 8 bases unmatched. Germline V CDR1 and CDR2: GTSNPN, SVGIG (reference sequence). Here the CDR3 reads CAWTPTGLHTEAFF. The CDR3 nucleotides are TGTGCCTGGACCCCGACAGGGCTCCACACTGAAGCTTTCTTT.

The gene calls are TRBV11-3 and TRBJ2-7; 9 nucleotides agree with TRBD2. Germline trimming cut 4 bases from V and 5 bases from J; bases unmatched to any gene: 12. CDR1 SGHNT and CDR2 YENEEA come from the germline V gene. CDR3 length: 16 residues. CDR3 loop: CASSSGTSYQSHEQYF. The CDR3 DNA reads as TGTGCCAGCAGCTCCGGGACTAGCTATCAGAGCCACGAGCAGTACTTC.

This chain uses TRBV18 with TRBJ1-3, with no clear D. Germline V gene data show CDR1 as KGHSH and CDR2 as LQKENI. Trimming shortened V by 3 bases and J by 4 bases, and 13 bases separated the two germline ends. This CDR3 contains 15 residues. This chain's CDR3 is CASSPSQAYGNTIYF. The CDR3 DNA is TGTGCCAGCTCACCGTCTCAGGCTTACGGAAACACCATATATTTT.

This clone has more than one count but fewer than ten. V is TRBV9 and J is TRBJ1-3; tentatively, D is TRBD1 (6 bases). Germline V gene sequence: CDR1 SGDLS, CDR2 YYNGEE. The V end lost 4 bases, the J end lost 0 bases, and 17 bases lay between the germline ends. This CDR3 has 17 residues. Here the CDR3 reads CASSPHRDTDSGNTIYF. The CDR3, as DNA: TGTGCCAGCAGCCCCCACCGGGACACCGACTCTGGAAACACCATATATTTT. Combining the CDR3 with reference TRBV9 and TRBJ1-3 gives the whole variable domain DSGVTQTPKHLITATGQRVTLRCSPRSGDLSVYWYQQSLDQGLQFLIQYYNGEERAKGNILERFSAQQFPDLHSELNLSSLELGDSALYFCASSPHRDTDSGNTIYFGEGSWLTVV.

This sequence joins TRBV5-1 and TRBJ2-3; 13 bases are shared with TRBD2. Trimming removed 3 bases from V and 9 bases from J; junction bases left unmatched: 7. The CDR3 runs to 15 residues. Germline V lookup: CDR1 SGHRS, CDR2 YFSETQ. CDR3 in amino acids: CASSSRTSGGQTQYF. The CDR3, as DNA: TGCGCCAGCAGCTCAAGGACTAGCGGGGGCCAAACGCAGTATTTT.

This rearrangement joins TRBV5-4 to TRBJ2-2; D uncertain. The CDR3 covers 16 residues. Germline CDR1 and CDR2: SGHNT and YYREEE (reference sequence). Trimming cost V 2 bases and J 0 bases, with 11 bases left between them. The CDR3 region is CASSFNRAANTGELFF. CDR3 coding DNA: TGTGCCAGCAGCTTTAATAGAGCCGCGAACACCGGGGAGCTGTTTTTT.

This chain connects TRBV19 to TRBJ2-3; possibly TRBD2 for D (5 bases). Trimming took off 7 bases at V and 3 bases at J, with 20 bases between the two ends. The CDR3 is 16 residues long. Germline V gene data show CDR1 as LNHDA and CDR2 as SQIVND (reference sequence). CDR3 DNA: TGTGCCAGTACCCAACGGGGAACCCCCAGGACAGATACGCAGTATTTT. Translation gives CASTQRGTPRTDTQYF.

This clone showed up just a few times. The chain joins TRBV4-1 to TRBJ1-6; tentatively, D is TRBD1 (6 bases). This CDR3 comprises 14 residues. Trimming cost V 3 bases and J 9 bases, with 12 bases left between them. Germline lookup yields CDR1 MGHRA and CDR2 YSYEKL. The CDR3 is CASSQTGGGSPLHF. The CDR3 DNA reads TGCGCCAGCAGCCAGACGGGGGGCGGTTCACCCCTCCACTTT.

This chain connects TRBV2 to TRBJ1-4; D may be TRBD1 (6 bases). V was pared by 3 bases and J by 7 bases, with 12 bases between. The CDR3 covers 14 residues. The germline V gene has CDR1 SNHLY and CDR2 FYNNEI. The CDR3 nucleotides are TGTGCCAGCAGTGAGGGGGCGGTATCTGAAAAACTGTTTTTT. It codes for CASSEGAVSEKLFF.

The V call is TRBV6-1, the J call TRBJ2-1, with TRBD2 matching over 14 bases. Looked up from germline, CDR1 is MNHNS and CDR2 is SASEGT. The CDR3 loop spans 14 amino acids. Unmatched junction bases numbered 3, after V lost 6 bases and J lost 8 bases. CDR3 protein: CASRPGLAGDEQFF. The CDR3 bases are TGTGCCAGCAGGCCGGGACTAGCGGGAGATGAGCAGTTCTTC.

This rearrangement joins TRBV9 to TRBJ2-1; no firm D call. With 0 bases removed from V and 7 bases from J, the gap between germline ends came to 8 bases. This CDR3 has 13 residues. Germline CDR1 is SGDLS and CDR2 is YYNGEE. The DNA of the CDR3 is TGTGCCAGCAGCGTAGGTGCCCTAAATGAGCAGTTCTTC. Its protein product is CASSVGALNEQFF.

The chain combines TRBV5-4 with TRBJ1-5; TRBD1 might be the D (6 bases). The CDR3 is 16 amino acids. The V end was cut by 8 bases, the J end by 1 base, with 19 bases between. Germline CDR1 reads SGHNT; CDR2 reads YYREEE (reference sequence). The DNA of the CDR3 is TGTGCCAGTTCCCCGGGGGGAGGGGGAAGCAATCAGCCCCAGCATTTT. It is translated as CASSPGGGGSNQPQHF.

The chain employs TRBV5-4 and TRBJ1-2; weak D call: TRBD1 (6 bases). V was pared by 4 bases and J by 0 bases, with 19 bases between. This CDR3 is 17 amino acids long. CDR1 is SGHNT and CDR2 is YYREEE in the germline V gene (reference sequence). The CDR3 sequence: CASSGGHPNNPNYGYTF. The CDR3 DNA reads as TGTGCCAGCAGCGGGGGACATCCAAATAATCCTAACTATGGCTACACCTTC. The whole variable domain, remainder taken from reference TRBV5-4 and TRBJ1-2, is ETGVTQSPTHLIKTRGQQVTLRCSSQSGHNTVSWYQQALGQGPQFIFQYYREEENGRGNFPPRFSGLQFPNYSSELNVNALELDDSALYLCASSGGHPNNPNYGYTFGSGTRLTVV.

The chain joins TRBV2 to TRBJ2-7; 7 bases match TRBD1. After removal of 6 bases from V and 3 bases from J, the junction contained 5 bases not matched to a gene. The CDR3 is 13 amino acids. Germline lookup yields CDR1 SNHLY and CDR2 FYNNEI. CDR3 nucleotide sequence: TGTGCCAGCAGAGGACAGGTTAACTACGAGCAGTACTTC. Amino acids: CASRGQVNYEQYF.

The chain uses TRBV4-3 and TRBJ2-1; TRBD2 matches 9 bases. V was pared by 4 bases and J by 3 bases, with 13 bases of the junction left unmatched. The germline V gene has CDR1 LGHNA and CDR2 YSLEER. CDR3 length equals 18 residues. CDR3 region: CASSRDPPRLAVYNEQFF. The CDR3 DNA reads TGCGCCAGCAGCCGAGACCCGCCCAGACTAGCGGTCTACAATGAGCAGTTCTTC.

This chain uses TRBV5-4 with TRBJ2-5; 14 nucleotides line up with TRBD2. Germline CDR1 SGHNT, CDR2 YYREEE (reference sequence). The V and J ends lost 5 bases and 0 bases, in that order; junction bases with no gene match: 12. The CDR3 covers 19 residues. CDR3 sequence reads: CASRGRTRTSGGYQETQYF. The DNA for the CDR3 is TGTGCCAGCAGAGGGCGGACGAGGACTAGCGGGGGGTACCAAGAGACCCAGTACTTC. The full variable domain, completed using reference TRBV5-4 and TRBJ2-5, is ETGVTQSPTHLIKTRGQQVTLRCSSQSGHNTVSWYQQALGQGPQFIFQYYREEENGRGNFPPRFSGLQFPNYSSELNVNALELDDSALYLCASRGRTRTSGGYQETQYFGPGTRLLVL.

This clone appeared a single time. The chain links TRBV6-6 to TRBJ1-2, with D possibly being TRBD1 (6 bases). V was shortened by 5 bases and J by 8 bases, with 15 bases between the two germline ends. From germline, CDR1 is MNHNY and CDR2 SVGAGI (reference sequence). The CDR3 is 13 amino acids. Here the CDR3 DNA reads TGTGCCAGCAGTAAAACGGACCAGGGGGGCTACACCTTC. It specifies CASSKTDQGGYTF.

This clone was recorded a few times. This chain joins TRBV10-3 and TRBJ1-1, with 7 bases that match TRBD1. Trimming took 8 bases from V and 5 from J; bases not matched to a gene: 8. Germline V gene lookup returns CDR1 ENHRY and CDR2 SYGVKD. CDR3 length equals 13 residues. Here the CDR3 reads CAIADRRGTEAFF. The CDR3 DNA is TGTGCCATCGCGGACAGGAGGGGGACTGAAGCTTTCTTT.

The rearrangement links TRBV6-5 to TRBJ1-2, with 8 bases identical to TRBD1. This CDR3 is 13 amino acids long. The V and J ends lost 8 bases and 0 bases, in that order; junction bases with no gene match: 2. From germline, CDR1 is MNHEY and CDR2 SVGAGI. The CDR3 DNA sequence: TGTGCCAGCGGGACAGGAGCTAACTATGGCTACACCTTC. Residues: CASGTGANYGYTF.

This clone has only a few counts. The chain recombines TRBV18 with TRBJ2-5, with a possible D match to TRBD2 (5 bases). Germline CDR1 is KGHSH and CDR2 is LQKENI. The V end lost 0 bases, the J end lost 2 bases, and 10 bases lay between the germline ends. The CDR3 has 15 residues. The CDR3 sequence: CASSPPGAAQETQYF. The CDR3 bases are TGTGCCAGCTCACCACCGGGAGCGGCGCAAGAGACCCAGTACTTC. The whole variable domain, remainder taken from reference TRBV18 and TRBJ2-5, is NAGVMQNPRHLVRRRGQEARLRCSPMKGHSHVYWYRQLPEEGLKFMVYLQKENIIDESGMPKERFSAEFPKEGPSILRIQQVVRGDSAAYFCASSPPGAAQETQYFGPGTRLLVL.

Comments on this clone: Distinct nucleotide sequences in the sample also encode this CDR3. V usage is TRBV5-1 and J usage is TRBJ1-6, with 7 bases identical to TRBD1. The V gene's germline CDR1 is SGHRS and CDR2 YFSETQ. The CDR3 spans 14 residues. Trimming took 0 bases from V and 8 from J; bases not matched to a gene: 2. This chain's CDR3 is CASSLAGGYSPLHF. The CDR3 DNA reads as TGCGCCAGCAGCTTGGCAGGGGGTTATTCACCCCTCCACTTT.

The V and J genes are TRBV5-1 and TRBJ2-7, with 9 bases fitting TRBD1. J gave up 0 bases and V 4 bases, and 5 bases lay outside the gene matches. Looked up from germline, CDR1 is SGHRS and CDR2 is YFSETQ. The length of the CDR3 is 15 residues. The CDR3 region has the DNA TGCGCCAGCAGCCTGCTGGGACAGGGCTCCTACGAGCAGTACTTC. Translation gives CASSLLGQGSYEQYF.

The CDR3 region has the DNA TGTGCCAGTAGTATTAGGGACAGGGGGATACCGAGCCCGTCCTACGAGCAGTACTTC. Protein product: CASSIRDRGIPSPSYEQYF. This chain connects TRBV19 to TRBJ2-7, with 11 bases aligning to TRBD1. The CDR3 loop spans 19 amino acids. Germline-derived CDR1 and CDR2 are LNHDA and SQIVND (reference sequence). Germline trimming cut 3 bases from V and 1 base from J; bases unmatched to any gene: 14.

This chain connects TRBV29-1 to TRBJ2-6; D is uncertain. V was pared by 8 bases and J by 8 bases, with 7 bases between. Looked up from germline, CDR1 is SQVTM and CDR2 is ANQGSEA. The length of the CDR3 is 10 residues. CDR3 amino acids: CSHDSNVLTF. As DNA, the CDR3 is TGCAGCCACGACTCCAACGTCCTGACTTTC.

V gene TRBV5-1 combines with J gene TRBJ1-1; D may be TRBD1 (6 bases). The CDR3 extends over 13 amino acids. CDR1 SGHRS and CDR2 YFSETQ come from the germline V gene. The ends were cut back, 1 base at V and 7 bases at J, with 11 bases in the middle. The CDR3 region is CASSLMQGREAFF. CDR3 nucleotide sequence: TGCGCCAGCAGCTTGATGCAGGGGCGTGAAGCTTTCTTT. The variable domain in full, with the rest retrieved from reference TRBV5-1 and TRBJ1-1, is KAGVTQTPRYLIKTRGQQVTLSCSPISGHRSVSWYQQTPGQGLQFLFEYFSETQRNKGNFPGRFSGRQFSNSRSEMNVSTLELGDSALYLCASSLMQGREAFFGQGTRLTVV.